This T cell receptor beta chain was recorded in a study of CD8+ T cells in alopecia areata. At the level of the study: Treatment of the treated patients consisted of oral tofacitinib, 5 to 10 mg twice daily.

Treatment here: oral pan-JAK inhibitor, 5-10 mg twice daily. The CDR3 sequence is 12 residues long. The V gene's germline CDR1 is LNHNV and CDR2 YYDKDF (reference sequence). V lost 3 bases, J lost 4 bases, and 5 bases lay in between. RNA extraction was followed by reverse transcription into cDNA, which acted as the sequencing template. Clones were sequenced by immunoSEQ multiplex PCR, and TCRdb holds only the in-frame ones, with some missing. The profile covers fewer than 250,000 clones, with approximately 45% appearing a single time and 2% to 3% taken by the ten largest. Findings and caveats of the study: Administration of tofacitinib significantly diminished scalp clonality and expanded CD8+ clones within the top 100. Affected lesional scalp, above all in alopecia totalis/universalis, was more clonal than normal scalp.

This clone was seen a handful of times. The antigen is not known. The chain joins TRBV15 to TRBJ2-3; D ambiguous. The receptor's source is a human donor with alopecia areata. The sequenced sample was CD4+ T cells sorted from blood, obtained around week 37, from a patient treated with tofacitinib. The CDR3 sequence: CATSRAADTQYF. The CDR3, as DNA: TGTGCCACCAGCAGGGCGGCAGATACGCAGTATTTT.